This T cell receptor (beta chain) was obtained from a study of cytomegalovirus exposure and HLA in healthy donors. Background on the study: As released early, the data held some 85 million unique TCRs from HLA-typed donors. Study findings and constraints: Later analysis suggested links between common viral pathogens and several top significant clusters. Per a prior analysis, the majority of TCR beta V segments were productive roughly 90% or roughly 30% of the time.

Looked up from germline, CDR1 is SGHNT and CDR2 is YYREEE (reference sequence). The CDR3 covers 15 residues. Trimming cost V 6 bases and J 3 bases, with 18 bases left between them. Amplification used 60 Vbeta primers and 13 Jbeta primers. Only in-frame clones appear in the TCRdb table, and some are missing; sequencing was by immunoSEQ multiplex PCR. This sample has fewer than 250,000 clones, with about 83% found just once. On this clone: Its target is not known.

Sequenced input: PBMCs. This receptor was identified in a man in his forties in good health and CMV-seronegative. The chain recombines TRBV5-4 with TRBJ1-1; D call uncertain. CDR3 loop: CASTRTGHGDTEAFF. The CDR3 DNA is TGTGCCAGCACCCGGACGGGTCACGGGGACACTGAAGCTTTCTTT.